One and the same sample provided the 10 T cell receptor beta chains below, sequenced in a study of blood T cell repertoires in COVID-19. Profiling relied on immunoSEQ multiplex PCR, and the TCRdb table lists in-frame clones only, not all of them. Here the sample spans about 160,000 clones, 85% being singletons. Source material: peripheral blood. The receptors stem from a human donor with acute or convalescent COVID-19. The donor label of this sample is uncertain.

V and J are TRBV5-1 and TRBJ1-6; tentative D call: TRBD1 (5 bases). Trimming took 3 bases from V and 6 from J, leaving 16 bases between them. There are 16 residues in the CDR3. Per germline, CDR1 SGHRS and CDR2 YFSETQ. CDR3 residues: CASSSGEGRVNSPLHF. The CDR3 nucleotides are TGCGCCAGCAGCTCGGGGGAAGGGAGGGTTAATTCACCCCTCCACTTT.

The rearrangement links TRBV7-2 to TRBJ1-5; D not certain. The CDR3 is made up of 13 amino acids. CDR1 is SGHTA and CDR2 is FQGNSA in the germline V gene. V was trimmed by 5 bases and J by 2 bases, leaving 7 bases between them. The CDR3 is CASSTRGNQPQHF. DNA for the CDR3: TGTGCCAGCAGCACGCGGGGCAATCAGCCCCAGCATTTT.

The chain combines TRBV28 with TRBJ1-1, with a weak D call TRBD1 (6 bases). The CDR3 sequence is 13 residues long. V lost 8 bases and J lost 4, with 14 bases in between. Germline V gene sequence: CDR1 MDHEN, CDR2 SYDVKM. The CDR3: CASLTGPSTEAFF. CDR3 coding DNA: TGTGCCAGCCTCACAGGGCCCAGCACTGAAGCTTTCTTT.

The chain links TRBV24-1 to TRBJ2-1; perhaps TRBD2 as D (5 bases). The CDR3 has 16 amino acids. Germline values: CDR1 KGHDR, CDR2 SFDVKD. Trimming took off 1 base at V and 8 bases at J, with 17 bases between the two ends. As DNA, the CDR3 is TGTGCCACCAGTGATTTTACCGGGATCTTGAGATATGAGCAGTTCTTC. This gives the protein CATSDFTGILRYEQFF.

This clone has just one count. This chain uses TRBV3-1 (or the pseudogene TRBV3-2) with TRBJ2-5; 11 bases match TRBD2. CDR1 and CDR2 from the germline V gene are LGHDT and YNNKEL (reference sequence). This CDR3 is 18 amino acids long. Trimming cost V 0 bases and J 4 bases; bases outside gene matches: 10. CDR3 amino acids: CASSQDLTTSGELETQYF. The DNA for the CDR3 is TGTGCCAGCAGCCAAGATCTGACGACTAGCGGGGAATTAGAGACCCAGTACTTC.

CDR3 nucleotide sequence: TGTGCCAGCCCCCAGGGAATGGGAATAGGTTGTGAAAAACTGTTTTTT. As protein: CASPQGMGIGCEKLFF. The V call is TRBV6-6, the J call TRBJ1-4; weak D call: TRBD1 (5 bases). Germline CDR1 and CDR2: MNHNY and SVGAGI (reference sequence). This CDR3 spans 16 amino acids. V dropped 8 bases and J dropped 7 bases, with 23 bases sitting between them.

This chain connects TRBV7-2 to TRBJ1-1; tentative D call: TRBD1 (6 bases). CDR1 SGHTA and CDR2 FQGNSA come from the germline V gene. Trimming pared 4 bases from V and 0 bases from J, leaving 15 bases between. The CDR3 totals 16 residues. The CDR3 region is CASSSAGQPMNTEAFF. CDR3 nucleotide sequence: TGTGCCAGCAGCTCCGCCGGACAGCCGATGAACACTGAAGCTTTCTTT. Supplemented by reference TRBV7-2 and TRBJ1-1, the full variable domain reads GAGVSQSPSNKVTEKGKDVELRCDPISGHTALYWYRQSLGQGLEFLIYFQGNSAPDKSGLPSDRFSAERTGGSVSTLTIQRTQQEDSAVYLCASSSAGQPMNTEAFFGQGTRLTVV.

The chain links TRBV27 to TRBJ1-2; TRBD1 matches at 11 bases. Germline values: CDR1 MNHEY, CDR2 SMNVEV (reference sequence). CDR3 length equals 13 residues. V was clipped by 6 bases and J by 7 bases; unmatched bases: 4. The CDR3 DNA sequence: TGTGCCAGCAGGGACAGGGGGCGAGGTGGCTACACCTTC. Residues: CASRDRGRGGYTF.

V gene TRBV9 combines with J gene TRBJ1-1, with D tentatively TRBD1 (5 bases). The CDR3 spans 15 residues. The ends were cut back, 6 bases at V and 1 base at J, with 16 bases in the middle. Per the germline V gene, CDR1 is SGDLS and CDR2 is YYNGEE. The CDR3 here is CASTLVGGTNTEAFF. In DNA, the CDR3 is TGTGCCAGCACCCTGGTGGGGGGGACGAACACTGAAGCTTTCTTT.

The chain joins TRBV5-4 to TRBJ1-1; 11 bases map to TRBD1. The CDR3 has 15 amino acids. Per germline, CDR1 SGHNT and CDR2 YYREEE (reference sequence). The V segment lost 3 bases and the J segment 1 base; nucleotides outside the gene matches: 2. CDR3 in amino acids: CASSWTGGSNTEAFF. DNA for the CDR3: TGTGCCAGCAGCTGGACAGGGGGCTCGAACACTGAAGCTTTCTTT.